This TCR beta chain is from a study of blood T cell repertoires in COVID-19. Across the study: Samples of COVID-19 (acute and convalescent) were obtained from the United States, Italy and Spain. PBMCs, B-cell-depleted T cells, or T cells were the source of the cDNA or gDNA that made up the material.

TCRdb keeps only in-frame clones here, not all; method: immunoSEQ multiplex PCR. In the table there are about 43,000 clones, just under 90% of which are singletons. This CDR3 comprises 17 residues. The germline V gene has CDR1 MGHRA and CDR2 YSYEKL. V lost 5 bases, J lost 1 base, and 19 bases lay in between. Patients from Seattle were sampled longitudinally, starting during active infection. The chain joins TRBV4-1 to TRBJ2-3, with D maybe TRBD2 (6 bases). Sequencing was performed on peripheral blood. The TCR was taken from a man aged 40-50 years with COVID-19, enrolled during active disease. The CDR3 sequence is CASSSPRDSDGTDTQYF. CDR3 DNA: TGCGCCAGCAGCTCCCCCCGGGACTCCGATGGCACAGATACGCAGTATTTT.